The clone carrying this T cell receptor beta chain showed up just once. Method: immunoSEQ multiplex PCR; TCRdb's copy keeps in-frame clones and lacks some. The sample carries roughly 64,000 clones, roughly 85% recorded once. Per the germline V gene, CDR1 is LGHNA and CDR2 is YNFKEQ. CDR3 length: 16 residues. V dropped 0 bases and J dropped 8 bases, with 16 bases sitting between them. The sample is drawn from a study of OX40 agonist ivuxolimab in advanced cancers. The receptor was isolated from an adult with an advanced solid tumor such as melanoma, head and neck, liver or kidney cancer. The chain is built from TRBV4-2 and TRBJ1-4; D unresolved. Material: CD4+ or CD8+ T cells sorted from blood, obtained in a trial of the OX40 agonist ivuxolimab. This chain's CDR3 is CASSQEKVTIGEKLFF. DNA of the CDR3: TGTGCCAGCAGCCAAGAGAAGGTTACGATAGGGGAAAAACTGTTTTTT.